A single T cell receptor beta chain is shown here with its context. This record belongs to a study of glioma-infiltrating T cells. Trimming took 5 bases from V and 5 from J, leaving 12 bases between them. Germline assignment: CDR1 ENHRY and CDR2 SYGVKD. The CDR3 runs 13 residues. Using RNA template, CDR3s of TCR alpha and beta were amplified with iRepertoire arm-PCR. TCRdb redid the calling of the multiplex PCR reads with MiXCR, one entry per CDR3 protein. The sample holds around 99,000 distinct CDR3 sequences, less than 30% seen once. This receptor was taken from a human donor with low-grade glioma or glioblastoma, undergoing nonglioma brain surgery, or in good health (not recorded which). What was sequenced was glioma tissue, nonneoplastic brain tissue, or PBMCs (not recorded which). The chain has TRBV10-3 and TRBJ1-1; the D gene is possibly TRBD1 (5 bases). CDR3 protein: CAISTRERTEAFF. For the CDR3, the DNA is TGTGCCATCAGTACCAGGGAGCGGACTGAAGCTTTCTTT.